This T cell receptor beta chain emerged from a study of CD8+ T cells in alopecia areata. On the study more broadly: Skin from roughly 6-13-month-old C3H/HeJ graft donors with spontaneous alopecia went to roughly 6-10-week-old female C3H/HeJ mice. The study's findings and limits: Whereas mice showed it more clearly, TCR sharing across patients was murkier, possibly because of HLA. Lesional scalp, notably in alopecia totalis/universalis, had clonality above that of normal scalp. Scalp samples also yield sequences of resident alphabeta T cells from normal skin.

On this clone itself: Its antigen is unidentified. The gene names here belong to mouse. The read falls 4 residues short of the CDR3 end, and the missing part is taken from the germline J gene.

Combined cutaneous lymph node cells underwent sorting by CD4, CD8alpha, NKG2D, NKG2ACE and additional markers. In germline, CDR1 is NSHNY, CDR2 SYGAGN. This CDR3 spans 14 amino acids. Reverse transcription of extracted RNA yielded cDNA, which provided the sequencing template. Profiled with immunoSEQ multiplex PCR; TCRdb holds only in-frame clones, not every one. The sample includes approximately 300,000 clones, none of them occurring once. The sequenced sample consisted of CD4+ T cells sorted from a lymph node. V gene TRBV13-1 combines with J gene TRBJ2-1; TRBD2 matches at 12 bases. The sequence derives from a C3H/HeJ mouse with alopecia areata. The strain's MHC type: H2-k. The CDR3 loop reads CASSVDWGGTEQFF. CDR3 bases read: TGTGCCAGCAGTGTCGACTGGGGGGGCACT.